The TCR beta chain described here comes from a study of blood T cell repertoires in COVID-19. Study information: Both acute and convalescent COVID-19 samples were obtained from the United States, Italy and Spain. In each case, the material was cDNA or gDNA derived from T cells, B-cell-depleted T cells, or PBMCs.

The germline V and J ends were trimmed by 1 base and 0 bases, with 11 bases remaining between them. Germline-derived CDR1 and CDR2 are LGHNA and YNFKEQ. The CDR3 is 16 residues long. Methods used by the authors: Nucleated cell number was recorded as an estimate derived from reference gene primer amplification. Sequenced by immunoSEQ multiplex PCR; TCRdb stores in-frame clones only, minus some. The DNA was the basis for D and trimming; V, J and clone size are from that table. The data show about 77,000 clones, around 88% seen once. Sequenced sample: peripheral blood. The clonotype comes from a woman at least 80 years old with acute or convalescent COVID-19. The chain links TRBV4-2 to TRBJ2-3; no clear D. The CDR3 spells CASSQATLLSTDTQYF. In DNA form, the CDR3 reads TGTGCCAGCAGCCAAGCCACTTTATTAAGCACAGATACGCAGTATTTT.